Each of the 5 T cell receptor beta chains below was sequenced from the same sample in a study of blood T cells in healthy people across ages. A second PCR of roughly 7 to 11 cycles used a sample-barcoded 5' primer and a J-beta primer mix. In TCRdb, the 5' RACE reads were re-called with MiXCR into one record per CDR3 protein. The table lists approximately 780,000 distinct CDR3 sequences, roughly 26% of them singletons. These data were also filed under a second study, of T cells of mothers and their children.

Sequenced: blood. These receptors were obtained from a boy between 10 and 17 years old in good health.

This chain connects TRBV12-5 to TRBJ2-3; D uncertain. This CDR3 is built from 13 residues. Germline CDR1 LGHNT, CDR2 FRNRAP. Trimming stripped 6 bases from V and 0 bases from J, with 7 bases between. CDR3 region: CASGFDSTDTQYF. For the CDR3, the DNA is TGTGCTAGTGGCTTCGACAGCACAGATACGCAGTATTTT.

This chain links TRBV11-1 with TRBJ2-7, with 9 bases aligning to TRBD1. The J call may be incorrect, as the DNA end agrees better with TRBJ2-5. The V gene's germline CDR1 is SGHAT and CDR2 FQDESV (reference sequence). The CDR3 is 15 residues long. As DNA, the CDR3 is TGTGCCAGCAGCTTAGTAGGGACAGGGCACAAGACCCAGTACTTC. This encodes CASSLVGTGHKTQYF.

The chain carries TRBV4-1 and TRBJ2-5; 10 bases line up with TRBD1. The J call may not be correct, given that the DNA end is closer to TRBJ2-1. Per the germline V gene, CDR1 is MGHRA and CDR2 is YSYEKL. The CDR3 sequence is 15 residues long. CDR3 sequence: CASSEADRGYNEQFF. For the CDR3, the DNA is TGCGCCAGCAGCGAAGCGGACAGGGGGTACAATGAGCAGTTCTTC.

This clonotype was counted only a few times. The V call is TRBV4-1, the J call TRBJ2-2; 12 bases line up with TRBD1. V lost 3 bases, J lost 5 bases, and 7 bases stayed unmatched. Per the germline V gene, CDR1 is MGHRA and CDR2 is YSYEKL. This CDR3 spans 17 amino acids. DNA of the CDR3: TGCGCCAGCAGCCACTCATGGGACAGGGGGCGGACCGGGGAGCTGTTTTTT. This gives the protein CASSHSWDRGRTGELFF.

The rearrangement joins TRBV3-1 to TRBJ2-2; TRBD2 aligns across 10 bases. This CDR3 is 16 amino acids long. Germline lookup yields CDR1 LGHDT and CDR2 YNNKEL (reference sequence). The junction had 1 base not matched to a gene; V was cut back by 2 bases and J by 1 base. CDR3 sequence reads: CASSQRTSGNTGELFF. CDR3 nucleotides: TGTGCCAGCAGCCAACGGACTAGCGGGAACACCGGGGAGCTGTTTTTT.